The entry that follows covers one T cell receptor (beta chain) sequence. The V end was cut by 0 bases, the J end by 1 base, with 11 bases between. Looked up from germline, CDR1 is MNHEY and CDR2 is SVGAGI. The CDR3 has 16 residues. These data originate in a study of glioma-infiltrating T cells after dendritic cell vaccination. Only in-frame clones appear in the TCRdb table, and some are missing; sequencing was by immunoSEQ multiplex PCR. The sample has roughly 100,000 clones, roughly 81% seen once; the top ten hold approximately 12%. Here the sequenced sample was blood, taken before dendritic cell vaccination. The source is a human donor with glioblastoma. The chain couples TRBV6-5 to TRBJ2-3, with D possibly being TRBD1 (7 bases). The CDR3: CASSYSQGEGTDTQYF. The CDR3, as DNA: TGTGCCAGCAGTTACTCTCAGGGGGAGGGCACAGATACGCAGTATTTT.